Listed here is a single T cell receptor (beta chain). The antigen remains unidentified. Germline loops: CDR1 MGHDK, CDR2 SYGVNS. Trimming left V 0 bases short and J 4 bases short, with 4 bases between. CDR3 length: 13 residues. The sample belongs to a study of T cell responses to AZD1222 COVID-19 vaccine. Study findings and constraints: Donors skewed white British and female; clonal diversity was possibly underestimated.

Only in-frame clones appear in the TCRdb table, and some are missing; sequencing was by immunoSEQ multiplex PCR. The sample has over 120,000 clones; roughly 87% are singletons. This receptor was taken from an adult who received the AZD1222 COVID-19 vaccine. The chain employs TRBV25-1 and TRBJ1-5; D is ambiguous. The sequencing here drew on peripheral blood, taken 28 days after the second AZD1222 dose. CDR3 DNA: TGTGCCAGCAGTGAATACGGGAATCAGCCCCAGCATTTT. Protein product: CASSEYGNQPQHF.